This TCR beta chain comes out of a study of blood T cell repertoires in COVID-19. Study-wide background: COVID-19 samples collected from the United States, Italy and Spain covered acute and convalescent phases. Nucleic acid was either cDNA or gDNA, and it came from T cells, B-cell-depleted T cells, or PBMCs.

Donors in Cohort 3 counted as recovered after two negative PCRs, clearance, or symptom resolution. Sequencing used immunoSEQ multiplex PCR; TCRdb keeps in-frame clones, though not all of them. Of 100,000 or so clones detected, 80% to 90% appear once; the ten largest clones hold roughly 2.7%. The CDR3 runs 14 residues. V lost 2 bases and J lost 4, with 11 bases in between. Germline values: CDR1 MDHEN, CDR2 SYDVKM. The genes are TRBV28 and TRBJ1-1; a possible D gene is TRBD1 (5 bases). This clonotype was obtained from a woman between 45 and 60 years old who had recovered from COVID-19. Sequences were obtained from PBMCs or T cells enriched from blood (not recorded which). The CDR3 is CASSLVQGGTEAFF. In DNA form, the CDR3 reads TGTGCCAGCAGTTTAGTCCAGGGAGGCACTGAAGCTTTCTTT.